A single sample gave rise to the 16 T cell receptor beta chains below, sequenced in a study of blood T cell repertoires in COVID-19. Profiling relied on immunoSEQ multiplex PCR, and the TCRdb table lists in-frame clones only, not all of them. The sample contains about 220,000 clones, 88% of which appear only once. Specimen: PBMCs or T cells enriched from blood (not recorded which). The source of these receptors is a woman in her forties with acute COVID-19.

The chain employs TRBV9 and TRBJ2-3; TRBD2 aligns across 8 bases. Germline V gene data show CDR1 as SGDLS and CDR2 as YYNGEE. With V trimmed by 0 bases and J by 3 bases, 6 bases remained unmatched. The CDR3 runs 16 residues. The DNA for the CDR3 is TGTGCCAGCAGCGTAGAACCGGGAGGGTGGACAGATACGCAGTATTTT. Translated: CASSVEPGGWTDTQYF.

The rearrangement links TRBV12-2 to TRBJ2-2; the D call TRBD2 from the table was never checked on the DNA. TRBV12-2 is assigned pseudogene status. The CDR3 runs to 17 residues. The CDR3 sequence is CASRLPGSVPNTGELFF. CDR3 bases: TGTGCAAGTCGCTTGCCCGGTTCGGTGCCGAACACCGGGGAGCTGTTTTTT.

This chain links TRBV4-3 with TRBJ2-7; tentatively, D is TRBD2 (5 bases). CDR1 is LGHNA, CDR2 YSLEER, per germline. The CDR3 is made up of 15 amino acids. Trimming cost V 0 bases and J 1 base, with 10 bases left between them. The CDR3 region is CASSQDDGVSYEQYF. CDR3 in DNA: TGCGCCAGCAGCCAAGATGACGGGGTATCCTACGAGCAGTACTTC.

On this clone: The sample has other DNA sequences that encode this CDR3 too. This chain uses TRBV12-3 or TRBV12-4 with TRBJ2-5; D gene ambiguous. The ends were cut back, 5 bases at V and 2 bases at J, with 3 bases in the middle. The length of the CDR3 is 11 residues. CDR3 amino acids: CASSLQETQYF. The CDR3 nucleotides read TGTGCCAGCAGTCTTCAAGAGACCCAGTACTTC.

The rearrangement links TRBV5-6 to TRBJ1-1; D uncertain. Germline CDR1 is SGHDT and CDR2 is YYEEEE. Trimming took 2 bases from V and 5 from J, leaving 7 bases between them. The CDR3 totals 12 residues. Here the CDR3 DNA reads TGTGCCAGCAGCTTACAGATTACTGAAGCTTTCTTT. Its protein is CASSLQITEAFF.

This sequence joins TRBV2 and TRBJ1-2; D is perhaps TRBD1 (6 bases). V lost 6 bases and J 8 bases, leaving 19 bases between the germline ends. The germline CDR1 and CDR2 sequences are SNHLY and FYNNEI. The CDR3 consists of 14 residues. Here the CDR3 DNA reads TGTGCCAGCAGGGCGCGTACAGGGTATGAAGGCTACACCTTC. It encodes CASRARTGYEGYTF.

The gene calls are TRBV18 and TRBJ2-6; TRBD2 aligns across 7 bases. There are 18 residues in the CDR3. V shed 5 bases and J 0 bases; nucleotides not matched to a gene: 10. Per germline, CDR1 KGHSH and CDR2 LQKENI. CDR3 bases: TGTGCCAGCTCATCCGCGGGGGTCCGCTCCTCTGGGGCCAACGTCCTGACTTTC. Translated: CASSSAGVRSSGANVLTF.

The chain joins TRBV5-5 to TRBJ2-7; tentatively, D is TRBD1 (6 bases). The V gene's germline CDR1 is SGHKS and CDR2 YYEKEE (reference sequence). V gave up 3 bases and J gave up 3 bases, with 16 bases separating them. CDR3 size: 15 residues. CDR3 sequence reads: CASSWSTGTNYEQYF. The CDR3 DNA follows: TGTGCCAGCAGCTGGAGCACCGGGACAAACTACGAGCAGTACTTC.

This clone was seen once. This chain joins TRBV6-5 and TRBJ1-5, with D possibly TRBD1 on 5 matching bases. The CDR3 is made up of 13 amino acids. Germline CDR1 is MNHEY and CDR2 is SVGAGI. V was clipped by 6 bases and J by 4 bases, with 10 bases between them. CDR3 sequence: CASRQGLNQPQHF. For the CDR3, the DNA is TGTGCCAGCAGGCAGGGCTTAAATCAGCCCCAGCATTTT.

Only one count was recorded for this clone. The J gene is TRBJ2-6, the V gene TRBV19; D not resolved. From germline, CDR1 is LNHDA and CDR2 SQIVND (reference sequence). The CDR3 length is 15 residues. The ends were cut back, 4 bases at V and 0 bases at J, with 7 bases in the middle. The CDR3: CASSSGSSGANVLTF. The CDR3 DNA sequence: TGTGCCAGTAGTAGCGGAAGCTCTGGGGCCAACGTCCTGACTTTC.

The V gene is TRBV27, the J gene TRBJ2-1, with TRBD2 matching over 11 bases. CDR3 size: 15 residues. V lost 7 bases and J lost 5; bases outside the gene matches: 7. Germline CDR1 and CDR2: MNHEY and SMNVEV (reference sequence). The CDR3: CASILLAGGNNEQFF. The CDR3 coding sequence is TGTGCCAGCATCCTCCTAGCGGGGGGTAACAATGAGCAGTTCTTC.

The rearrangement uses TRBV27 and TRBJ2-5; tentatively, D is TRBD2 (6 bases). V was trimmed by 6 bases and J by 7 bases, leaving 18 bases between them. CDR3 length: 14 residues. The V gene's germline CDR1 is MNHEY and CDR2 SMNVEV (reference sequence). The CDR3 DNA sequence: TGTGCCAGCAGCTTTTCGGCCCTTAGCGGGACCCAGTACTTC. Its translation: CASSFSALSGTQYF.

This clone was counted ten times or more. The rearrangement joins TRBV2 to TRBJ1-2; no clear D gene. Germline values: CDR1 SNHLY, CDR2 FYNNEI. The CDR3 contains 12 residues. V was pared by 6 bases and J by 5 bases, with 10 bases between. DNA of the CDR3: TGTGCCAGCAGCGCGTCGGGATATGGCTACACCTTC. Encoded protein: CASSASGYGYTF.

In DNA, the CDR3 is TGTGCCAGCAGTGGGGGGGGCGCGCAGTACTTC. This gives the protein CASSGGGAQYF. The J gene is TRBJ2-7, the V gene TRBV2; D possibly corresponds to TRBD2 (7 bases). This CDR3 comprises 11 residues. Germline CDR1 reads SNHLY; CDR2 reads FYNNEI. V lost 4 bases to trimming and J lost 9 bases, with 10 bases between them.

This sequence joins TRBV27 and TRBJ2-4, with 12 bases identical to TRBD2. Germline CDR1 is MNHEY and CDR2 is SMNVEV (reference sequence). The CDR3 runs to 16 residues. V dropped 5 bases and J dropped 2; count of bases not matched to a gene: 4. The CDR3 loop is CASSLAGGPSKNIQYF. The DNA for the CDR3 is TGTGCCAGCAGTCTAGCGGGGGGGCCTTCCAAAAACATTCAGTACTTC.

The chain recombines TRBV7-9 with TRBJ2-1, with 9 bases aligning to TRBD2. The germline gives CDR1 SEHNR, CDR2 FQNEAQ (reference sequence). The CDR3 consists of 16 residues. The J segment lost 2 bases and the V segment lost 3 bases, leaving 5 bases of the junction unmatched. The CDR3 reads CASSFPGLAPYNEQFF. Here the CDR3 DNA reads TGTGCCAGCAGCTTTCCGGGACTAGCTCCCTACAATGAGCAGTTCTTC. Filled out from reference TRBV7-9 and TRBJ2-1, the complete variable domain reads DTGVSQNPRHKITKRGQNVTFRCDPISEHNRLYWYRQTLGQGPEFLTYFQNEAQLEKSRLLSDRFSAERPKGSFSTLEIQRTEQGDSAMYLCASSFPGLAPYNEQFFGPGTRLTVL.